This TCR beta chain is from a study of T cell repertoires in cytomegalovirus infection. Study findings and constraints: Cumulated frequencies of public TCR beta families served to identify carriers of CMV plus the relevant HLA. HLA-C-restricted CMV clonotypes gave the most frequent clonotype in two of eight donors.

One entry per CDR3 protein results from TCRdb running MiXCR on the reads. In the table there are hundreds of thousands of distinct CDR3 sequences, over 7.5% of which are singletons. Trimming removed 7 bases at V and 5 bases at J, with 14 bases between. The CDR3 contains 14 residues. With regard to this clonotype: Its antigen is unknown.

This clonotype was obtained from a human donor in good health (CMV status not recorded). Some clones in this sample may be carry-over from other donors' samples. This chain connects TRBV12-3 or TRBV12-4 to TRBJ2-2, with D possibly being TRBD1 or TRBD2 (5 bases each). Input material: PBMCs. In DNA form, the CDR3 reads TGTGCCAGCATAAGAGGGGACCTGACCGGGGAGCTGTTTTTT. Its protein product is CASIRGDLTGELFF.